This T cell receptor beta chain was observed in a study of blood T cells in healthy people across ages. On the study more broadly: Template switching picked up about one barcoded beta molecule for each two T cells. Study conclusions and caveats: Expanded clonotype shifts may have been confounded, as the donors had an unknown CMV status. TCR beta diversity per million T cells fell roughly linearly with age.

PCR was performed a second time for roughly 7 to 12 cycles using a sample-barcoded 5' primer and a J-beta primer mix. TCRdb called the 5' RACE reads again in MiXCR, with one record for every CDR3 protein. The table shows 2 million or so distinct CDR3 sequences, with roughly 52% occurring only once. The authors extracted at least 5 micrograms of total RNA per sample. Remarks on this clonotype: Antigen: not known.

This clonotype was sampled from a woman aged 40 to 50 in good health. The sample comprised blood.

The DNA for the CDR3 is TGCGCCAGCAGCCGCACAGAACAGGGGGCATCAAACACCGGGGAGCTGTTTTTT. The encoded protein is CASSRTEQGASNTGELFF. The gene calls are TRBV5-1 and TRBJ2-2, with 9 positions matching TRBD1. Unmatched junction bases numbered 12, after V lost 4 bases and J lost 2 bases. Germline V CDR1 and CDR2: SGHRS, YFSETQ. The CDR3 spans 18 residues.